Each of the 14 T cell receptor beta chains below was sequenced from the same sample in a study of T cell repertoires in aging, cancer and after chemotherapy. TRB rearrangements spanning V, D and J were amplified using mixed TRB-A/B primers. Using its own MiXCR run on the multiplex PCR reads, TCRdb lists one record per CDR3 protein. Seen here are roughly 8,000 distinct CDR3 sequences, about 35% observed once, and the top ten hold 4% to 5.5%. Amplification of TCR beta used genomic DNA extracted from peripheral blood. The specimen was blood. Every receptor here comes from a human donor in good health.

The chain employs TRBV6-2 or TRBV6-3 and TRBJ1-4; 8 bases agree with TRBD1. CDR1 and CDR2 from the germline V gene are MNHEY and SVGEGT. Trimming removed 2 bases from V and 10 bases from J; junction bases left unmatched: 6. The CDR3 covers 14 residues. The CDR3 is CASSYAQGARKLFF. In DNA form, the CDR3 reads TGTGCCAGCAGTTACGCCCAGGGGGCGCGAAAACTGTTTTTT.

This clonotype came up a few times. V gene TRBV6-5 combines with J gene TRBJ2-7; D may be TRBD1 or TRBD2 (5 bases each). V was trimmed by 1 base and J by 1 base, leaving 8 bases between them. This CDR3 has 14 amino acids. The V gene's germline CDR1 is MNHEY and CDR2 SVGAGI. This CDR3 is CASSYWGPSYEQYF. The DNA of the CDR3 is TGTGCCAGCAGTTACTGGGGACCTTCCTACGAGCAGTACTTC.

The chain has TRBV11-1 and TRBJ2-3; no definite D call. The CDR3 is 13 residues long. From germline, CDR1 is SGHAT and CDR2 FQDESV (reference sequence). Trimming removed 1 base from V and 11 bases from J, with 13 bases in between. The CDR3 DNA sequence: TGTGCCAGCAGCTTAGAATGGGCCACTGGGCAGTATTTT. Its protein product is CASSLEWATGQYF.

A few counts support this clonotype. V usage is TRBV13 and J usage is TRBJ2-2, with a tentative D call TRBD1 (8 bases). Germline CDR1 is PRHDT and CDR2 is FYEKMQ (reference sequence). Trimming shortened V by 4 bases and J by 3 bases, and 15 bases separated the two germline ends. There are 16 residues in the CDR3. CDR3 sequence reads: CASSSDRGGYTGELFF. CDR3 sequence (DNA): TGTGCCAGCAGCTCCGACAGGGGAGGGTACACCGGGGAGCTGTTTTTT.

This clonotype ranks as medium-sized (0.01 to 0.1%). This chain uses TRBV19 with TRBJ2-6; perhaps TRBD1 as D (6 bases). V lost 3 bases to trimming and J lost 2 bases, with 14 bases between them. The V gene's germline CDR1 is LNHDA and CDR2 SQIVND (reference sequence). CDR3 length equals 17 residues. The CDR3 sequence: CASSIDRTRAGANVLTF. The CDR3 DNA reads as TGTGCCAGTAGTATCGACAGGACTCGGGCTGGGGCCAACGTCCTGACTTTC.

This CDR3 is CASSYFLRGRNNEQFF. Here the CDR3 DNA reads TGTGCCAGCAGTTATTTTCTGAGGGGGCGAAACAATGAGCAGTTCTTC. The chain employs TRBV6-5 and TRBJ2-1; 7 nucleotides agree with TRBD1. The length of the CDR3 is 16 residues. V was clipped by 3 bases and J by 5 bases; unmatched bases: 10. The germline V gene encodes CDR1 MNHEY and CDR2 SVGAGI.

V usage is TRBV27 and J usage is TRBJ2-7; tentatively, D is TRBD2 (6 bases). The V end was cut by 3 bases, the J end by 6 bases, with 15 bases between. This CDR3 contains 14 residues. The germline V gene encodes CDR1 MNHEY and CDR2 SMNVEV (reference sequence). DNA for the CDR3: TGTGCCAGCAGTTTCGCGGGAAGTTTATCCGAGCAGTACTTC. Residues: CASSFAGSLSEQYF.

The chain couples TRBV27 to TRBJ1-6; a weak D match, TRBD1 (6 bases). The CDR3 consists of 18 residues. Germline CDR1 reads MNHEY; CDR2 reads SMNVEV (reference sequence). V dropped 0 bases and J dropped 9 bases, with 21 bases sitting between them. In DNA form, the CDR3 reads TGTGCCAGCAGTTTATCCGTTGTTTTGCCAGGGGTGGGTTCACCCCTCCACTTT. Protein sequence: CASSLSVVLPGVGSPLHF.

This clonotype occurred a few times. The genes are TRBV19 and TRBJ1-5; D not certain. Trimming removed 1 base from V and 5 bases from J, with 9 bases in between. Germline CDR1 is LNHDA and CDR2 is SQIVND (reference sequence). CDR3 size: 14 residues. CDR3: CASSIGIGDQPQHF. CDR3 nucleotides: TGTGCCAGTAGTATAGGAATCGGGGATCAGCCCCAGCATTTT.

The J gene is TRBJ1-6, the V gene TRBV5-1; 8 positions match TRBD1. CDR1 is SGHRS and CDR2 is YFSETQ in the germline V gene. V trimming: 4 bases; J trimming: 8 bases; junction bases outside the gene matches: 5. The CDR3 extends over 14 amino acids. The CDR3 spells CASSVQTGDSPLHF. CDR3 bases: TGCGCCAGCAGCGTGCAGACAGGGGATTCACCCCTCCACTTT.

V is TRBV6-2 or TRBV6-3 and J is TRBJ2-3, with 15 positions matching TRBD2. V lost 5 bases to trimming and J lost 1 base; unmatched junction nucleotides: 10. The germline gives CDR1 MNHEY, CDR2 SVGEGT. CDR3 length: 19 amino acids. This CDR3 reads CASSKGLAGGPGGTDTQYF. The CDR3 DNA reads as TGTGCCAGCAGTAAGGGACTAGCGGGAGGTCCTGGGGGCACAGATACGCAGTATTTT.

The CDR3 DNA is TGTGCCAGCAGTCCCGCCAAGTGGACAGTTAATCAGCCCCAGCATTTT. This encodes CASSPAKWTVNQPQHF. The chain carries TRBV6-1 and TRBJ1-5; a weak D match, TRBD1 (6 bases). V was shortened by 5 bases and J by 4 bases, with 18 bases between the two germline ends. The CDR3 totals 16 residues. Germline V lookup: CDR1 MNHNS, CDR2 SASEGT.

Of note for this clonotype: A read error may account for a junction end that differs from germline. The V call is TRBV12-3 or TRBV12-4, the J call TRBJ2-7; 9 bases fit TRBD1. This CDR3 is 15 amino acids long. This CDR3 reads CASSLDYRGPYEQYF. The CDR3 bases are TGTGCCAGCAGCTTAGATTACAGGGGGCCCTACGAGCAGTACTTC.

As to this clonotype: One end of the junction is discordant with germline, which a read error may explain. V gene TRBV19 combines with J gene TRBJ2-7, with D uncertain. Germline values: CDR1 LNHDA, CDR2 SQIVND (reference sequence). This CDR3 has 13 residues. The CDR3 DNA is TGTGCCAGTAGCACGGACGGAGCCTACAAGCAGTACTTC. Translating gives CASSTDGAYKQYF.